The 14 T cell receptor beta chains given below trace back to one sample, sequenced in a study of shared clonotypes between healthy human individuals. Only CD45RO-negative cells positively selected for CCR7 counted as naive CD8 cells, so terminally differentiated effector memory CD45RA+ cells were excluded. Produced via immunoSEQ multiplex PCR; TCRdb's table is partial and in-frame only. The table has roughly 590,000 clones, around 95% seen once; the top ten hold 0.085% to 0.11%. Sample: naive CD8+ T cells sorted from blood. These receptors were taken from a woman younger than 45 in good health.

This rearrangement joins TRBV19 to TRBJ2-1; TRBD1 is a possible D gene (5 bases). The CDR3 spans 15 residues. Between the trimmed V and J ends, which lost 5 bases and 0 bases, there was a span of 11 bases. Germline lookup yields CDR1 LNHDA and CDR2 SQIVND (reference sequence). This CDR3 reads CASSSGWSSYNEQFF. For the CDR3, the DNA is TGTGCCAGTAGTTCAGGGTGGAGCTCCTACAATGAGCAGTTCTTC. Full variable domain (outside the CDR3, taken from reference TRBV19 and TRBJ2-1): DGGITQSPKYLFRKEGQNVTLSCEQNLNHDAMYWYRQDPGQGLRLIYYSQIVNDFQKGDIAEGYSVSREKKESFPLTVTSAQKNPTAFYLCASSSGWSSYNEQFFGPGTRLTVL.

The chain combines TRBV28 with TRBJ2-5; the D gene is possibly TRBD1 (7 bases). Germline CDR1 is MDHEN and CDR2 is SYDVKM. Deletions cut 3 bases from V and 5 bases from J, with 16 bases between. The CDR3 extends over 15 amino acids. The CDR3 sequence is CASSFEEGARETQYF. CDR3 coding DNA: TGTGCCAGCAGTTTTGAGGAGGGGGCGAGGGAGACCCAGTACTTC.

This chain links TRBV5-4 with TRBJ2-1, with 8 nucleotides matching TRBD1. CDR1 SGHNT and CDR2 YYREEE come from the germline V gene (reference sequence). V shed 4 bases, J shed 7 bases, and the junction held 7 bases outside the gene matches. The CDR3 runs to 14 residues. The CDR3 loop reads CASSHGTGGNEQFF. The CDR3 DNA sequence: TGTGCCAGCAGCCATGGGACAGGTGGTAATGAGCAGTTCTTC.

The chain links TRBV4-1 to TRBJ1-5, with unresolved D. This CDR3 has 17 residues. Per germline, CDR1 MGHRA and CDR2 YSYEKL. V was pared by 0 bases and J by 5 bases, with 17 bases between. CDR3 bases: TGCGCCAGCAGCCAAGATAGCGGCCAAATCGAGTATCAGCCCCAGCATTTT. Its protein is CASSQDSGQIEYQPQHF.

The V and J genes are TRBV9 and TRBJ2-1; 7 nucleotides align to TRBD2. V shed 1 base and J 3 bases; nucleotides not matched to a gene: 7. The CDR3 totals 16 residues. Germline lookup yields CDR1 SGDLS and CDR2 YYNGEE. CDR3 region: CASSVRARGSYNEQFF. In DNA form, the CDR3 reads TGTGCCAGCAGCGTAAGGGCGCGGGGGAGCTACAATGAGCAGTTCTTC.

This chain uses TRBV7-8 with TRBJ2-1; TRBD2 agrees at 10 bases. V gave up 5 bases and J gave up 7 bases; unmatched junction bases: 11. The CDR3 sequence is 16 residues long. In germline, CDR1 is SGHVS, CDR2 FQNEAQ. The CDR3 protein is CASSPLLAGVVNEQFF. In nucleotides, the CDR3 is TGTGCCAGCAGCCCACTCCTAGCGGGGGTGGTTAATGAGCAGTTCTTC.

The CDR3 DNA follows: TGTGCCAGCAGTGAACCCCCGACGCGCGGGAGTGTATCAGATACGCAGTATTTT. It specifies CASSEPPTRGSVSDTQYF. V usage is TRBV6-1 and J usage is TRBJ2-3; 7 nucleotides match TRBD2. The germline V gene has CDR1 MNHNS and CDR2 SASEGT. This CDR3 has 18 amino acids. V shed 2 bases and J 4 bases; nucleotides not matched to a gene: 15.

The chain joins TRBV7-9 to TRBJ1-2; D is possibly TRBD1 (6 bases). Trimming shortened V by 5 bases and J by 3 bases, and 16 bases separated the two germline ends. CDR1 is SEHNR, CDR2 FQNEAQ, per germline (reference sequence). The CDR3 totals 15 residues. The DNA for the CDR3 is TGTGCCAGCAGCACCCCCGGGGGGGCAGACTATGGCTACACCTTC. Its protein product is CASSTPGGADYGYTF.

The rearrangement joins TRBV28 to TRBJ2-4; perhaps D is TRBD1 or TRBD2 (7 bases each). Trimming pared 6 bases from V and 0 bases from J, leaving 21 bases between. Germline V gene data show CDR1 as MDHEN and CDR2 as SYDVKM. This CDR3 comprises 18 residues. Here the CDR3 reads CASSHLAEGALAKNIQYF. The CDR3 nucleotides are TGTGCCAGCAGCCACCTAGCGGAGGGGGCCCTAGCCAAAAACATTCAGTACTTC.

In DNA, the CDR3 is TGTGCCAGCAGCCAAGATCCAGGGTCGTCGCGGGAGCAGTACTTC. It encodes CASSQDPGSSREQYF. The chain is built from TRBV4-2 and TRBJ2-7; D possibly corresponds to TRBD1 (5 bases). The CDR3 contains 15 residues. In germline, CDR1 is LGHNA, CDR2 YNFKEQ. Trimming left V 0 bases short and J 7 bases short, with 16 bases between.

A few counts support this clone. This chain links TRBV7-6 with TRBJ2-5, with 7 nucleotides matching TRBD2. The CDR3 has 11 amino acids. Per germline, CDR1 SGHVS and CDR2 FNYEAQ. DNA of the CDR3: TGTGCAACCTCGCGGGGGGAGACCCAGTACTTC. This translates into CATSRGETQYF.

This chain joins TRBV4-1 and TRBJ2-7; TRBD2 might be the D (5 bases). CDR3 length: 14 amino acids. CDR1 MGHRA and CDR2 YSYEKL come from the germline V gene. The V gene lost 3 bases and the J gene lost 5 bases, with 14 bases spanning the gap. Here the CDR3 DNA reads TGCGCCAGCAGCCAGGGGAGAGGATCCGACGAGCAGTACTTC. Amino acids: CASSQGRGSDEQYF.

Points on this clone: The junction shows a germline mismatch at one end, possibly a read error. V gene TRBV19 combines with J gene TRBJ1-1; D not certain. Germline-derived CDR1 and CDR2 are LNHDA and SQIVND (reference sequence). This CDR3 region has 12 residues. The CDR3, as DNA: TGTGCCAGTAGTATAGGGGTTTCTGAGGCTTTCTTT. This codes for CASSIGVSEAFF.

The rearrangement uses TRBV7-9 and TRBJ2-1, with TRBD2 matching over 10 bases. V dropped 6 bases and J dropped 5; count of bases not matched to a gene: 7. Germline CDR1 and CDR2: SEHNR and FQNEAQ (reference sequence). There are 15 residues in the CDR3. The CDR3 nucleotides read TGTGCCAGCAGTGAAGCGGGAGGGGAGCACAATGAGCAGTTCTTC. It translates to CASSEAGGEHNEQFF.